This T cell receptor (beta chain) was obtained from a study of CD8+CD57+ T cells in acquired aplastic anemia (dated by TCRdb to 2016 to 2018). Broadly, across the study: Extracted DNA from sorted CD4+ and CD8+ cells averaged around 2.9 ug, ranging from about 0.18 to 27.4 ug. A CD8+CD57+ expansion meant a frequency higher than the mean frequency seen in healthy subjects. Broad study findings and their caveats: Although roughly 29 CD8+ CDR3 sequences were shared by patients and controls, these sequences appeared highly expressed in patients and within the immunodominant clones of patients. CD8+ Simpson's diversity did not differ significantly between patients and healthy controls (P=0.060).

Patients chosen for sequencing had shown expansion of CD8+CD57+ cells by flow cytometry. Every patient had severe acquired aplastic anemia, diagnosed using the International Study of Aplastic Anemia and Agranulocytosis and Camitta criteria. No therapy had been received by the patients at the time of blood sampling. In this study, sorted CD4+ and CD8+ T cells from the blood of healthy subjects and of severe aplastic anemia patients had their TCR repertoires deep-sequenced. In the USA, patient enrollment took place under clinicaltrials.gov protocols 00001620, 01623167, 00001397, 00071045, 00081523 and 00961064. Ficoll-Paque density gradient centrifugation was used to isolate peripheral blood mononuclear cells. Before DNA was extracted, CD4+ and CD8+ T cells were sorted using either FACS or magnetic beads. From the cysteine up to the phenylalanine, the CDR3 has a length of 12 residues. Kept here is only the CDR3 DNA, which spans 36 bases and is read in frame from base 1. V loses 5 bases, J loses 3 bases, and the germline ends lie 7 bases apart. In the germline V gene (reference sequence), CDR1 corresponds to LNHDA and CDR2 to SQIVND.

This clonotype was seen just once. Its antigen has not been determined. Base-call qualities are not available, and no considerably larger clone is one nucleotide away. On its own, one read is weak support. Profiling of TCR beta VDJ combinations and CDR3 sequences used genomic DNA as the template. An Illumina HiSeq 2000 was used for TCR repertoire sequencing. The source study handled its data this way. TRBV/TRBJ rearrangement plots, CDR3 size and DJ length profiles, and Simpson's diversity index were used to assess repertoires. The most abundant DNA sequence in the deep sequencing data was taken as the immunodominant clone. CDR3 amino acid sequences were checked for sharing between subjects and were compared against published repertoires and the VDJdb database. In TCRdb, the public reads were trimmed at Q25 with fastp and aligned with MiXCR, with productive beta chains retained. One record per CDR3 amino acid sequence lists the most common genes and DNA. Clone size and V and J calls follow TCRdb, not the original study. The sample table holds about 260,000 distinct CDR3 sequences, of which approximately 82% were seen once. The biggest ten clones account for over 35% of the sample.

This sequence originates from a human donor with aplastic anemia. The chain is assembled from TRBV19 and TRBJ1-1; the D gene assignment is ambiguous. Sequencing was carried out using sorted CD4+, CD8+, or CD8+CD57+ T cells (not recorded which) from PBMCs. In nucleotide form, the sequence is TGTGCCAGTAGTCAGGTACACACTGAAGCTTTCTTT. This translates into CASSQVHTEAFF.